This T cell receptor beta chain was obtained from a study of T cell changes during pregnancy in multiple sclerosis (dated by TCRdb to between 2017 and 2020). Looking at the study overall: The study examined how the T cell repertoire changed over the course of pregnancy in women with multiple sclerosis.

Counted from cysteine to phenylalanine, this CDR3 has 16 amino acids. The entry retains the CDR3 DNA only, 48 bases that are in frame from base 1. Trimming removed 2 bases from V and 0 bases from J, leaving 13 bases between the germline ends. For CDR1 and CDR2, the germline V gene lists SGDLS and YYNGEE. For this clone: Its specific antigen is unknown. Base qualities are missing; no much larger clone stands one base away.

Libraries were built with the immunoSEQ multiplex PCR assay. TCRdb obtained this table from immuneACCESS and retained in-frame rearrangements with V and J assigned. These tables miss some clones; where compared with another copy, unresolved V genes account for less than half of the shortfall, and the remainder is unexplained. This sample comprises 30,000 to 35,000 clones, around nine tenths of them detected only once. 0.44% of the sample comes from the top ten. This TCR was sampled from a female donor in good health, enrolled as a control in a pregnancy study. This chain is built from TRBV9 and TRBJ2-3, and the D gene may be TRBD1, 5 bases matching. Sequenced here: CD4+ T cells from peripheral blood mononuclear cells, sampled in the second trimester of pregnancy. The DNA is TGTGCCAGCAGCGTCCAGGGCGGAACTAGCACAGATACGCAGTATTTT. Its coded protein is CASSVQGGTSTDTQYF.